Following are 11 T cell receptor beta chains from one sample sequenced in a study of CD4 T cell repertoires in COVID-19. Generated by immunoSEQ multiplex PCR, the TCRdb table keeps only in-frame clones and is missing some. Among tens of thousands of clones listed, under 90% were seen once. Here the sequenced sample was CD4+ T cells from peripheral blood, taken after recovery from COVID-19. All receptors derive from a human donor who had COVID-19.

With regard to this clone: The sample holds other DNA sequences that translate to the same CDR3. This chain uses TRBV11-2 with TRBJ1-1; the D is unclear. The CDR3 is made up of 14 amino acids. CDR1 is SGHAT, CDR2 FQNNGV, per germline. V was clipped by 5 bases and J by 0 bases, with 10 bases between them. The DNA for the CDR3 is TGTGCCAGCAGCCATCCGATTATGAACACTGAAGCTTTCTTT. Protein product: CASSHPIMNTEAFF. Complete variable domain (other parts from reference TRBV11-2 and TRBJ1-1): EAGVAQSPRYKIIEKRQSVAFWCNPISGHATLYWYQQILGQGPKLLIQFQNNGVVDDSQLPKDRFSAERLKGVDSTLKIQPAKLEDSAVYLCASSHPIMNTEAFFGQGTRLTVV.

This clone was recorded only once. For the CDR3, the DNA is TGCGCCAGCGGGACACCCGGTTTCCCCGGGGAGCTGTTTTTT. It is translated as CASGTPGFPGELFF. This chain joins TRBV5-1 and TRBJ2-2, with D maybe TRBD1 (6 bases). Trimming stripped 7 bases from V and 6 bases from J, with 16 bases between. There are 14 residues in the CDR3. The germline V gene has CDR1 SGHRS and CDR2 YFSETQ.

To note about this clone: Other DNA sequences from this sample encode an identical CDR3 as well. The rearrangement joins TRBV5-1 to TRBJ1-6; TRBD1 might be the D (6 bases). CDR3 length: 18 amino acids. CDR1 is SGHRS and CDR2 is YFSETQ in the germline V gene. The V end was cut by 0 bases, the J end by 6 bases, with 19 bases between. CDR3 loop: CASSLDGGGGAGNSPLHF. CDR3 sequence (DNA): TGCGCCAGCAGCTTGGACGGTGGGGGCGGGGCGGGTAATTCACCCCTCCACTTT.

CDR3 loop: CASRRDTSTGELFF. Written as DNA, the CDR3 is TGTGCCAGCAGAAGGGACACTTCCACCGGGGAGCTGTTTTTT. This sequence joins TRBV6-5 and TRBJ2-2; tentatively, D is TRBD1 (6 bases). Germline V lookup: CDR1 MNHEY, CDR2 SVGAGI. Trimming stripped 6 bases from V and 4 bases from J, with 12 bases between. This CDR3 has 14 amino acids.

This clone is a singleton in its sample. This chain joins TRBV12-3 or TRBV12-4 and TRBJ1-5; possibly TRBD1 for D (6 bases). V was shortened by 6 bases and J by 4 bases, with 10 bases between the two germline ends. The CDR3 runs to 13 residues. CDR3 region: CASRQTGNQPQHF. CDR3 DNA sequence: TGTGCCAGCAGGCAAACAGGGAATCAGCCCCAGCATTTT.

This clone occurred once. The chain couples TRBV7-3 to TRBJ2-2; no clear D gene. Trimming removed 2 bases from V and 4 bases from J, with 11 bases in between. CDR1 SGHTA and CDR2 FQGTGA come from the germline V gene. The CDR3 has 15 residues. The chain's CDR3 is CASSLLPQATGELFF. The CDR3 DNA sequence: TGTGCCAGCAGCTTATTGCCACAAGCCACCGGGGAGCTGTTTTTT.

CDR3 DNA: TGTGCCAGTAGTATAGGGCTGGAGGGAGGGGCCAACGTCCTGACTTTC. It is translated as CASSIGLEGGANVLTF. The rearrangement uses TRBV19 and TRBJ2-6, with D perhaps matching TRBD2 (6 bases). The CDR3 length is 16 residues. The germline gives CDR1 LNHDA, CDR2 SQIVND (reference sequence). The V gene lost 1 base and the J gene lost 4 bases, with 11 bases spanning the gap.

V is TRBV6-6 and J is TRBJ1-6, with TRBD1 matching over 7 bases. This CDR3 has 13 residues. The ends lost 6 bases at V and 8 bases at J; junction bases unmatched: 4. Germline CDR1 MNHNY, CDR2 SVGAGI (reference sequence). The CDR3 nucleotides are TGTGCCAGCAGAGGGACAGTAGATTCACCCCTCCACTTT. It yields the protein CASRGTVDSPLHF.

The rearrangement joins TRBV5-1 to TRBJ2-7, with a tentative D call TRBD2 (6 bases). The V gene lost 1 base and the J gene lost 4 bases, with 15 bases spanning the gap. The CDR3 is 15 amino acids. CDR1 is SGHRS, CDR2 YFSETQ, per germline. CDR3 DNA: TGCGCCAGCAGCTTGACCGGGAGTGCCCAATACGAGCAGTACTTC. It codes for CASSLTGSAQYEQYF.

The chain recombines TRBV3-1 (or the pseudogene TRBV3-2) with TRBJ1-2; D possibly corresponds to TRBD1 (5 bases). Trimming pared 4 bases from V and 7 bases from J, leaving 10 bases between. The CDR3 loop spans 12 amino acids. Per germline, CDR1 LGHDT and CDR2 YNNKEL (reference sequence). CDR3: CASSLGVSGYTF. The CDR3 nucleotides are TGTGCCAGCAGCCTGGGGGTGAGTGGCTACACCTTC.

V usage is TRBV11-2 and J usage is TRBJ2-5; D possibly corresponds to TRBD2 (6 bases). This CDR3 is 14 amino acids long. Germline loops: CDR1 SGHAT, CDR2 FQNNGV. The V end lost 0 bases, the J end lost 5 bases, and 10 bases lay between the germline ends. The CDR3 sequence is CASSLDVGRETQYF. CDR3 nucleotide sequence: TGTGCCAGCAGCTTAGATGTGGGGAGGGAGACCCAGTACTTC.